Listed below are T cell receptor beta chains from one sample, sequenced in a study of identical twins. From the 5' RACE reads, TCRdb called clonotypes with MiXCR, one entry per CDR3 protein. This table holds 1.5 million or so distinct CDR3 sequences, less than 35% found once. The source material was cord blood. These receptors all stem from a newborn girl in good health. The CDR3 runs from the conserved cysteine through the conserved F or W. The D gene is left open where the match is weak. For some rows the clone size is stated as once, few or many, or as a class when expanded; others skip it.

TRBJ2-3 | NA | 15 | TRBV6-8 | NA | CARSCRSSGTDTQYF | TGTGCCAGAAGCTGTCGCTCTAGCGGCACAGATACGCAGTATTTT
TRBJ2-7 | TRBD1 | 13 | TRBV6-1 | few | CASTLDRDYEQYF | TGTGCCAGCACCTTGGACAGGGACTACGAGCAGTACTTC
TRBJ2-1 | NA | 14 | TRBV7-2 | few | CASSLGETHNEQFF | TGTGCCAGCAGCTTAGGGGAAACACACAATGAGCAGTTCTTC
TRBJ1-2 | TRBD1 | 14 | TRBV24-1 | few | CATSDLDRVDGYTF | TGTGCCACCAGTGATTTAGACAGGGTTGATGGCTACACCTTC
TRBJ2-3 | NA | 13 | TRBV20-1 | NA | CSARPGLRNTQYF | TGCAGTGCCCGACCAGGCCTGAGGAATACGCAGTATTTT
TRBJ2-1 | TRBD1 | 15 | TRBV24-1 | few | CATSITGTGGNEQFF | TGTGCCACCAGTATAACCGGGACAGGGGGCAATGAGCAGTTCTTC
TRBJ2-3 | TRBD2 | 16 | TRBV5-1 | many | CASSTSGTSGTDTQYF | TGCGCCAGCAGCACTTCCGGGACTAGCGGCACAGATACGCAGTATTTT
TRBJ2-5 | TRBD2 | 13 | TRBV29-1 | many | CSVRPSGQETQYF | TGCAGCGTTCGGCCTAGCGGACAAGAGACCCAGTACTTC
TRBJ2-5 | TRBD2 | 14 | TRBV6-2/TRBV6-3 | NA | CASTRLAGGETQYF | TGTGCCAGCACCCGTCTAGCGGGGGGAGAGACCCAGTACTTC
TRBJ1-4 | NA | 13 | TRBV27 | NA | CASRWRSNEKLFF | TGTGCCAGTCGCTGGAGGTCTAATGAAAAACTGTTTTTT
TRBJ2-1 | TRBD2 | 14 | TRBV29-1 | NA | CSGEIAGSYNEQFF | TGCAGCGGTGAAATAGCGGGCTCTTACAATGAGCAGTTCTTC
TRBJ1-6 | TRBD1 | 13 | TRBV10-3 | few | CAITGTENSPLHF | TGTGCCATCACCGGGACAGAAAATTCACCCCTCCACTTT
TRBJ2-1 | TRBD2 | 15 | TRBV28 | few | CASNAGTSGRNEQFF | TGTGCCAGCAACGCCGGGACTAGCGGGAGAAATGAGCAGTTCTTC
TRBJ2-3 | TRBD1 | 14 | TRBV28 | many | CASRPGQSTDTQYF | TGTGCCAGCAGGCCGGGACAGAGCACAGATACGCAGTATTTT
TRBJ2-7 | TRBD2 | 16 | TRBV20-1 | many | CSAPCPSGRGSYEQYF | TGCAGTGCTCCCTGTCCTAGCGGGAGAGGTTCCTACGAGCAGTACTTC
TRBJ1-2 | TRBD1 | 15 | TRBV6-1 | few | CASSEETGANYGYTF | TGTGCCAGCAGTGAAGAGACAGGGGCTAACTATGGCTACACCTTC
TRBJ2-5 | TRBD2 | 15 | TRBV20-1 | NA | CSARPSRGRRETQYF | TGCAGTGCTAGGCCTTCTCGCGGGAGGCGTGAGACCCAGTACTTC
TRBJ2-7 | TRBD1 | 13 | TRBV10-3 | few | CAIRGQGGNEQYF | TGTGCCATCAGGGGACAGGGAGGGAACGAGCAGTACTTC
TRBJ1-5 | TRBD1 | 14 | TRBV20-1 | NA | CSARGQGINQPQHF | TGCAGTGCTAGGGGACAGGGGATCAATCAGCCCCAGCATTTT
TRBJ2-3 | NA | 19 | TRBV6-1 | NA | CTSRGSAPSPHGGPHTQYF | TGTACCAGCAGGGGAAGTGCCCCATCCCCTCACGGAGGGCCACATACGCAGTATTTT
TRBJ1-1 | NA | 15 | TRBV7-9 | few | CASSRTLYQNTEAFF | TGTGCCAGCAGCCGGACTCTGTACCAAAACACTGAAGCTTTCTTT
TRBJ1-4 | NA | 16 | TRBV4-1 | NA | CASSHGYRGLNEKLFF | TGCGCCAGCAGCCACGGTTATCGGGGCCTTAATGAAAAACTGTTTTTT
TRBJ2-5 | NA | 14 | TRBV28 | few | CASSFAPGSGAQYF | TGTGCCAGCAGTTTTGCCCCAGGATCCGGTGCCCAGTACTTC
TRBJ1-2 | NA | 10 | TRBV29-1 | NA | CSAWTSGYTF | TGCAGCGCCTGGACTTCTGGCTACACCTTC
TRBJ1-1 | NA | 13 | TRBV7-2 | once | CASSLDRDREAFF | TGTGCCAGCAGCTTAGATCGGGATAGGGAAGCTTTCTTT
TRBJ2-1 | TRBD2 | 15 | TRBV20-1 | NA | CSASISGSFYNEQFF | TGCAGTGCTAGCATTAGCGGGAGTTTCTACAATGAGCAGTTCTTC
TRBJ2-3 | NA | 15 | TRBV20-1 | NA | CSARDWGLSTDTQYF | TGCAGTGCTAGAGATTGGGGACTTAGCACAGATACGCAGTATTTT
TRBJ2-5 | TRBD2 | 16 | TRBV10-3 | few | CAISESAGEVTDEQYF | TGTGCCATCAGTGAGTCAGCGGGAGAGGTGACGGATGAGCAGTACTTC
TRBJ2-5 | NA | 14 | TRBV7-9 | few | CASSLVSTEETQYF | TGTGCCAGCAGCTTAGTATCCACAGAAGAGACCCAGTACTTC
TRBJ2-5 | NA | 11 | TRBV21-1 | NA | CAGDLGETQYF | TGTGCCGGTGATTTAGGGGAGACCCAGTACTTC
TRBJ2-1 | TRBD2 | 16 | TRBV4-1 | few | CASSQWRLAGADEQFF | TGCGCCAGCAGCCAATGGCGGCTAGCGGGAGCCGATGAGCAGTTCTTC
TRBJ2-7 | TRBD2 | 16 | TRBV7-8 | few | CASSKVAGLNYNEQYF | TGTGCCAGCTCAAAGGTAGCGGGACTCAACTACAATGAGCAGTACTTC
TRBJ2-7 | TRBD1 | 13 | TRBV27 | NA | CASSLRDRAEQYF | TGTGCCAGCAGTTTACGGGACAGGGCCGAGCAGTACTTC
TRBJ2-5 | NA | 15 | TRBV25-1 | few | CASSDPGRLQETQYF | TGTGCCAGCAGTGATCCGGGACGGCTCCAAGAGACCCAGTACTTC
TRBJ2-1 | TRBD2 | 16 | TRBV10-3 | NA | CAIKSRLAGGNNEQFF | TGTGCCATCAAATCAAGACTAGCGGGGGGGAACAATGAGCAGTTCTTC
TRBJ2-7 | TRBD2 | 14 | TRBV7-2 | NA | CASSLLAGRGEQYF | TGTGCCAGCAGCTTACTAGCGGGGAGGGGCGAGCAGTACTTC
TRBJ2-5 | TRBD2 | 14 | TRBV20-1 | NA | CSARVAGGKETQYF | TGCAGTGCTAGAGTCGCGGGGGGGAAAGAGACCCAGTACTTC
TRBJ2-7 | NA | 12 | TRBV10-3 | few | CAIRVATSEQYF | TGTGCCATCAGGGTAGCAACAAGCGAGCAGTACTTC
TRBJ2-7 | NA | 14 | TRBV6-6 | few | CASSYARGAYEQYF | TGTGCCAGCAGTTACGCTCGTGGGGCCTACGAGCAGTACTTC
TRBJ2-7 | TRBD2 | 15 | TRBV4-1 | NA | CASSQLGLAVYEQYF | TGCGCCAGCAGCCAGTTGGGACTAGCGGTCTACGAGCAGTACTTC
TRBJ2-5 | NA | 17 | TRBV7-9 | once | CASSLDLGASYRETQYF | TGTGCCAGCAGCTTAGATTTAGGGGCGTCCTACCGAGAGACCCAGTACTTC
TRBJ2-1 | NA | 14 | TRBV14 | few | CASSPGLPSDEQFF | TGTGCCAGCAGCCCGGGACTCCCAAGCGATGAGCAGTTCTTC
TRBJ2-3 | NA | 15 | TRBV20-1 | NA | CCARDPRLGTDTQYF | TGCTGTGCTAGAGATCCTAGGTTGGGCACAGATACGCAGTATTTT
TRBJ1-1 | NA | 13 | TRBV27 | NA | CASSLTRETEAFF | TGTGCCAGCAGTTTGACTAGGGAAACTGAAGCTTTCTTT
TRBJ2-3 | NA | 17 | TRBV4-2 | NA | CASSQDPFKRGTDTQYF | TGTGCCAGCAGCCAAGATCCCTTTAAGCGGGGCACAGATACGCAGTATTTT
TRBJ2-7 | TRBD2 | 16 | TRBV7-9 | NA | CASSPRTSGTYNEQYF | TGTGCCAGCAGCCCTCGGACTAGCGGGACTTACAATGAGCAGTACTTC
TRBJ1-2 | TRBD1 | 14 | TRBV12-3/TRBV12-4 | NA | CASSQVGQGAGYTF | TGTGCCAGCAGCCAAGTGGGACAGGGGGCCGGCTACACCTTC
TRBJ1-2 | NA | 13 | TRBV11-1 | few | CASSSYRTAGYTF | TGTGCCAGCAGCTCGTACCGGACAGCTGGCTACACCTTC
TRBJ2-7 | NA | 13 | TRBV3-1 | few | CASSQGLHYEQYF | TGTGCCAGCAGCCAAGGGCTGCACTACGAGCAGTACTTC
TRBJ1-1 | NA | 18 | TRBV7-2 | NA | CASSLVSGWDVRNTEAFF | TGTGCCAGCAGCTTAGTTTCGGGGTGGGATGTGAGGAACACTGAAGCTTTCTTT
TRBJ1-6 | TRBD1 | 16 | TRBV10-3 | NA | CATNTGEGSYNSPLHF | TGTGCCACTAATACAGGGGAAGGTTCCTATAATTCACCCCTCCACTTT
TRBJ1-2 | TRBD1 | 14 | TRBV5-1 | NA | CASSVRTGGDGYTF | TGCGCCAGCAGCGTGAGGACAGGGGGCGATGGCTACACCTTC
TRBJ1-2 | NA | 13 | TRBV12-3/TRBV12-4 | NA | CASSSVSGLGYTF | TGTGCCAGCAGTTCGGTGTCAGGGTTAGGCTACACCTTC
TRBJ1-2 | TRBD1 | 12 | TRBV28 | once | CAGTDRGDGYTF | TGTGCCGGCACCGACAGGGGCGATGGCTACACCTTC
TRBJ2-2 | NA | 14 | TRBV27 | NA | CASSGTDSTGELFF | TGTGCCAGCAGCGGAACAGATTCCACCGGGGAGCTGTTTTTT
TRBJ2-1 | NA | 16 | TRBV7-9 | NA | CASSLVDWSSYNEQFF | TGTGCCAGCAGCTTAGTGGACTGGAGCTCCTACAATGAGCAGTTCTTC
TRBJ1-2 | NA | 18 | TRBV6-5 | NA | CASSYPPPRTARDYGYTF | TGTGCCAGCAGTTACCCGCCTCCCCGGACGGCCAGGGACTATGGCTACACCTTC
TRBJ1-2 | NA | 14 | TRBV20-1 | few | CSARDPLVYYGYTF | TGCAGTGCTAGAGATCCCCTCGTATACTATGGCTACACCTTC
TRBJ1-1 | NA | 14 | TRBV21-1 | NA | CASSKVLRDTEAFF | TGTGCCAGCAGCAAAGTATTAAGGGACACTGAAGCTTTCTTT
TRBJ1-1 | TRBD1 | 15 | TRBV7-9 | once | CASSLTATGRTEAFF | TGTGCCAGCAGCTTAACAGCGACAGGGAGGACTGAAGCTTTCTTT